These 26 T cell receptor beta chains originate from one sample sequenced in a study of blood T cell repertoires in COVID-19. Clones were read by immunoSEQ multiplex PCR, and TCRdb kept only the in-frame ones, dropping some. The sample lists some 260,000 clones; 80% to 90% were seen once. Sequencing was carried out using PBMCs or T cells enriched from blood (not recorded which). These receptors were collected from a man aged 35 to 55 who had recovered from COVID-19.

The chain joins TRBV5-1 to TRBJ2-5, with 9 bases identical to TRBD2. From germline, CDR1 is SGHRS and CDR2 YFSETQ. This CDR3 has 18 residues. V trimming: 1 base; J trimming: 1 base; junction bases outside the gene matches: 11. The CDR3 region has the DNA TGCGCCAGCAGCTTGCAGCTAGCGGGGCCCGATCCCCAAGAGACCCAGTACTTC. Translated: CASSLQLAGPDPQETQYF.

The V gene is TRBV6-1, the J gene TRBJ2-5; no clear D. The CDR3 runs to 15 residues. CDR1 and CDR2 from the germline V gene are MNHNS and SASEGT. V was pared by 2 bases and J by 1 base, with 11 bases between. CDR3 amino acids: CASSEYPPVQETQYF. CDR3 coding DNA: TGTGCCAGCAGTGAATATCCCCCAGTCCAAGAGACCCAGTACTTC.

The table lists this clone with a count of one. The chain joins TRBV7-2 to TRBJ1-5; 9 bases fit TRBD1. J lost 5 bases, V lost 5 bases, and 7 bases had no gene match. Germline lookup yields CDR1 SGHTA and CDR2 FQGNSA. The CDR3 totals 15 residues. CDR3 nucleotides: TGTGCCAGCAGCCCGGGGACAGGGACGGATCAGCCCCAGCATTTT. Its translation is CASSPGTGTDQPQHF.

The chain employs TRBV5-1 and TRBJ2-7; TRBD2 agrees at 7 bases. The CDR3 runs 14 residues. Germline CDR1 SGHRS, CDR2 YFSETQ. V lost 2 bases, J lost 3 bases, and 5 bases stayed unmatched. CDR3 residues: CASSLPGLHYEQYF. The CDR3 region has the DNA TGCGCCAGCAGCTTACCGGGACTACACTACGAGCAGTACTTC.

Only a few counts were recorded for this clone. The chain couples TRBV7-2 to TRBJ1-6; D gene uncertain. Germline CDR1 reads SGHTA; CDR2 reads FQGNSA. The CDR3 is made up of 13 amino acids. With 5 bases removed from V and 6 bases from J, the gap between germline ends came to 8 bases. The CDR3 loop is CASSQIPNSPLHF. The CDR3 region has the DNA TGTGCCAGCAGCCAAATCCCTAATTCACCCCTCCACTTT.

The rearrangement links TRBV30 to TRBJ1-5, with 8 nucleotides matching TRBD1. The CDR3 is 14 amino acids. Germline CDR1 reads GTSNPN; CDR2 reads SVGIG (reference sequence). After removal of 5 bases from V and 2 bases from J, the junction contained 5 bases not matched to a gene. In nucleotides, the CDR3 is TGTGCCTGGTCTTCGACAGGGGGCAATCAGCCCCAGCATTTT. Translated, it gives CAWSSTGGNQPQHF. The full variable domain, in which reference TRBV30 and TRBJ1-5 provide the parts outside the CDR3, is SQTIHQWPATLVQPVGSPLSLECTVEGTSNPNLYWYRQAAGRGLQLLFYSVGIGQISSEVPQNLSASRPQDRQFILSSKKLLLSDSGFYLCAWSSTGGNQPQHFGDGTRLSIL.

This chain connects TRBV7-8 to TRBJ2-3, with TRBD2 identical over 7 bases. Germline V lookup: CDR1 SGHVS, CDR2 FQNEAQ. V lost 4 bases to trimming and J lost 3 bases; unmatched junction nucleotides: 7. CDR3 length: 15 amino acids. DNA of the CDR3: TGTGCCAGCAGCTACCGGACTAGGTCAACAGATACGCAGTATTTT. Its translation is CASSYRTRSTDTQYF.

The chain links TRBV2 to TRBJ2-1; D is unclear. Germline V gives CDR1 SNHLY, CDR2 FYNNEI. There are 15 residues in the CDR3. V was shortened by 10 bases and J by 0 bases, with 16 bases between the two germline ends. The CDR3: CATTKKGSSYNEQFF. As DNA, the CDR3 is TGTGCCACAACTAAAAAAGGCAGCTCCTACAATGAGCAGTTCTTC.

This clone has a single count. V usage is TRBV9 and J usage is TRBJ2-7; D gene unclear. The germline V gene encodes CDR1 SGDLS and CDR2 YYNGEE. This CDR3 comprises 15 residues. Trimming shortened V by 2 bases and J by 4 bases, and 16 bases separated the two germline ends. CDR3 sequence reads: CASSVADSKVYEQYF. The CDR3 DNA reads TGTGCCAGCAGCGTGGCCGACTCAAAAGTATACGAGCAGTACTTC.

This clone was seen a single time. The chain couples TRBV7-2 to TRBJ2-3, with 14 bases aligning to TRBD2. V lost 5 bases to trimming and J lost 4 bases; unmatched junction nucleotides: 5. Per the germline V gene, CDR1 is SGHTA and CDR2 is FQGNSA. The CDR3 consists of 16 residues. The CDR3 bases are TGTGCCAGCAGCCCTCGACTAGCGGGGGGGCCAGATACGCAGTATTTT. This encodes CASSPRLAGGPDTQYF.

This sequence joins TRBV11-3 and TRBJ2-5; TRBD1 aligns across 7 bases. V dropped 4 bases and J dropped 7; count of bases not matched to a gene: 9. The CDR3 is made up of 14 amino acids. Germline V gives CDR1 SGHNT, CDR2 YENEEA. CDR3 loop: CASSSGQAAGTQYF. CDR3 sequence (DNA): TGTGCCAGCAGCTCTGGACAGGCGGCGGGGACCCAGTACTTC.

The rearrangement links TRBV19 to TRBJ1-1, with 7 bases that match TRBD1. Looked up from germline, CDR1 is LNHDA and CDR2 is SQIVND (reference sequence). J lost 0 bases, V lost 8 bases, and 6 bases had no gene match. The CDR3 is 14 residues long. This CDR3 reads CASEDRRMNTEAFF. As DNA, the CDR3 is TGTGCCAGTGAGGACAGGAGGATGAACACTGAAGCTTTCTTT. Drawing the rest from reference TRBV19 and TRBJ1-1, the complete variable domain is DGGITQSPKYLFRKEGQNVTLSCEQNLNHDAMYWYRQDPGQGLRLIYYSQIVNDFQKGDIAEGYSVSREKKESFPLTVTSAQKNPTAFYLCASEDRRMNTEAFFGQGTRLTVV.

This sequence joins TRBV5-1 and TRBJ2-6, with a tentative D call TRBD1 (6 bases). Per the germline V gene, CDR1 is SGHRS and CDR2 is YFSETQ. V gave up 0 bases and J gave up 0 bases, with 10 bases separating them. The CDR3 contains 17 residues. CDR3 nucleotides: TGCGCCAGCAGCTTGGACAGGGAAAGCTCTGGGGCCAACGTCCTGACTTTC. Amino acids: CASSLDRESSGANVLTF.

The gene calls are TRBV7-9 and TRBJ1-4; D is possibly TRBD1 (6 bases). The germline V and J ends were trimmed by 5 bases and 8 bases, with 18 bases remaining between them. CDR3 length equals 15 residues. CDR1 is SEHNR and CDR2 is FQNEAQ in the germline V gene (reference sequence). The CDR3 loop reads CASSPPDSRGEKLFF. The CDR3 coding sequence is TGTGCCAGCAGCCCGCCGGACAGTAGAGGGGAAAAACTGTTTTTT.

This sequence joins TRBV19 and TRBJ2-1, with D unresolved. Per germline, CDR1 LNHDA and CDR2 SQIVND (reference sequence). The length of the CDR3 is 14 residues. Trimming removed 1 base at V and 4 bases at J, with 8 bases between. CDR3 nucleotides: TGTGCCAGTAGTATAGCTTGGCTTTACAATGAGCAGTTCTTC. Translated: CASSIAWLYNEQFF.

The gene calls are TRBV6-1 and TRBJ2-7; 10 nucleotides match TRBD1. With 3 bases clipped from V and 6 bases from J, the junction kept 5 bases outside the gene matches. The CDR3 spans 14 residues. CDR1 MNHNS and CDR2 SASEGT come from the germline V gene. The CDR3 coding sequence is TGTGCCAGCAGTGACGGGACAGGGGTCAGCGAGCAGTACTTC. Translated: CASSDGTGVSEQYF.

This chain joins TRBV5-1 and TRBJ1-3; tentative D call: TRBD1 (6 bases). The CDR3 loop spans 15 amino acids. V was clipped by 4 bases and J by 2 bases, with 13 bases between them. Germline assignment: CDR1 SGHRS and CDR2 YFSETQ. The CDR3 reads CASSITGLTGNTIYF. The CDR3, as DNA: TGCGCCAGCAGCATCACAGGGTTGACTGGAAACACCATATATTTT.

The J gene is TRBJ1-1, the V gene TRBV5-5; 7 bases match TRBD1. The junction had 3 bases not matched to a gene; V was cut back by 4 bases and J by 0 bases. The CDR3 length is 14 residues. Germline V gives CDR1 SGHKS, CDR2 YYEKEE (reference sequence). The DNA for the CDR3 is TGTGCCAGCAGCCCTGGACAGGTGAACACTGAAGCTTTCTTT. It yields the protein CASSPGQVNTEAFF.

This chain joins TRBV5-5 and TRBJ1-2, with 7 bases that match TRBD1. J lost 1 base, V lost 7 bases, and 10 bases had no gene match. The CDR3 has 15 amino acids. Looked up from germline, CDR1 is SGHKS and CDR2 is YYEKEE (reference sequence). In DNA, the CDR3 is TGTGCCAGCGGACGACAGGGCCTTAATAACTATGGCTACACCTTC. Encoded protein: CASGRQGLNNYGYTF.

This clone was recorded only once. The chain joins TRBV7-9 to TRBJ2-3; D is uncertain. The CDR3 covers 13 residues. Looked up from germline, CDR1 is SEHNR and CDR2 is FQNEAQ (reference sequence). Trimming shortened V by 1 base and J by 1 base, and 3 bases separated the two germline ends. The CDR3 DNA is TGTGCCAGCAGCTTAGTCGGCACAGATACGCAGTATTTT. This encodes CASSLVGTDTQYF.

This clone was seen a handful of times. The chain is built from TRBV27 and TRBJ1-1, with 7 bases aligning to TRBD1. V was clipped by 7 bases and J by 3 bases; unmatched bases: 11. This CDR3 contains 15 residues. CDR1 and CDR2 from the germline V gene are MNHEY and SMNVEV (reference sequence). DNA of the CDR3: TGTGCCAGCACGAGGACAGGTAATACGGACACTGAAGCTTTCTTT. It yields the protein CASTRTGNTDTEAFF.

This chain uses TRBV18 with TRBJ1-1; the D gene is possibly TRBD1 (6 bases). This CDR3 comprises 14 residues. From germline, CDR1 is KGHSH and CDR2 LQKENI. The V end lost 2 bases, the J end lost 7 bases, and 14 bases lay between the germline ends. CDR3 nucleotide sequence: TGTGCCAGCTCACCAAGCAACAGGGAGGGTGAAGCTTTCTTT. Translating it yields CASSPSNREGEAFF.

The rearrangement links TRBV11-1 to TRBJ1-4; D possibly corresponds to TRBD1 (6 bases). Trimming pared 6 bases from V and 6 bases from J, leaving 17 bases between. The CDR3 is made up of 15 amino acids. Looked up from germline, CDR1 is SGHAT and CDR2 is FQDESV (reference sequence). CDR3 loop: CASSSGQQAHEKLFF. As DNA, the CDR3 is TGTGCCAGCAGTTCCGGACAGCAAGCCCATGAAAAACTGTTTTTT.

Written as DNA, the CDR3 is TGTGCCAGCAGCGCGACAGGATTCACAGATACGCAGTATTTT. Translated: CASSATGFTDTQYF. The chain uses TRBV9 and TRBJ2-3, with TRBD1 as a possible D gene (6 bases). From germline, CDR1 is SGDLS and CDR2 YYNGEE. V lost 3 bases, J lost 2 bases, and 10 bases lay in between. This CDR3 contains 14 residues.

CDR3 DNA sequence: TGTGCCAGCAGTACCCTCCGGATAGCGGGGGCCTACAATGAGCAGTTCTTC. Amino acid sequence: CASSTLRIAGAYNEQFF. The chain combines TRBV6-2 or TRBV6-3 with TRBJ2-1, with 9 bases aligning to TRBD2. The ends lost 5 bases at V and 2 bases at J; junction bases unmatched: 10. Germline values: CDR1 MNHEY, CDR2 SVGEGT. The CDR3 is made up of 17 amino acids.

The chain has TRBV28 and TRBJ2-7, with a possible D match to TRBD2 (6 bases). The ends were cut back, 5 bases at V and 0 bases at J, with 14 bases in the middle. Germline CDR1 is MDHEN and CDR2 is SYDVKM. The CDR3 totals 15 residues. CDR3 amino acids: CASSPGEEGSYEQYF. DNA of the CDR3: TGTGCCAGCAGTCCCGGTGAGGAGGGCTCCTACGAGCAGTACTTC.